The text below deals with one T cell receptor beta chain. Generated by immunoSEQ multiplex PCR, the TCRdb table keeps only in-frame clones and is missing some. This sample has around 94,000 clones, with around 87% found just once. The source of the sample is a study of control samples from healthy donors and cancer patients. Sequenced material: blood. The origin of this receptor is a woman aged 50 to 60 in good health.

CDR3 bases: TGCAGCGTTTTCCCTAGCGGGGGCACTGGGGAGACCCAGTACTTC. It specifies CSVFPSGGTGETQYF. V usage is TRBV29-1 and J usage is TRBJ2-5; the match to TRBD2 covers 10 bases. Germline CDR1 SQVTM, CDR2 ANQGSEA. V lost 5 bases and J lost 5; bases outside the gene matches: 11. The CDR3 loop spans 15 amino acids.